Listed below are T cell receptor beta chains from one sample, sequenced in a study of vaccination effects on CD4 cells after COVID-19. Their specific antigens are unknown. TCRdb's table, derived via immunoSEQ multiplex PCR, lists solely in-frame clones and lacks some. The sample consists of more than 40,000 clones, under 85% of them appearing once. The material was CD4+ T cells from PBMCs cultured with HCoV-OC43 spike peptides, obtained after COVID-19 vaccination. These receptors were collected from a human donor who received a COVID-19 vaccine. Each CDR3 is given with its conserved first and last residue. D genes are given only for firm matches. Part of the rows lack a size; the others show once, few, many or a class for expanded clones.

v_call	d_call	j_call	clone_size	cdr3_aa	cdr3_nt
TRBV2	-	TRBJ1-5	-	CASNGQGHQPQHF	TGTGCCAGCAACGGGCAGGGCCACCAGCCCCAGCATTTT
TRBV2	-	TRBJ1-6	-	CASSERTANSPLHF	TGTGCCAGCAGTGAACGGACAGCTAATTCACCCCTCCACTTT
TRBV30	TRBD2	TRBJ2-7	few	CAWSLAGSYEQYF	TGTGCCTGGAGCCTAGCGGGGTCCTACGAGCAGTACTTC
TRBV19	TRBD1	TRBJ2-7	-	CASRRRGQGSDEQYF	TGTGCCAGTAGACGTAGGGGACAGGGGTCCGACGAGCAGTACTTC
TRBV6-5	-	TRBJ2-7	-	CASRSGMASYEQYF	TGTGCCAGCAGGTCAGGGATGGCGTCCTACGAGCAGTACTTC
TRBV18	-	TRBJ1-1	-	CASSPPGDTEAFF	TGTGCCAGCTCACCACCGGGGGATACTGAAGCTTTCTTT
TRBV18	TRBD2	TRBJ2-5	once	CASSPPTGGRETQYF	TGTGCCAGCTCACCACCGACGGGGGGGCGAGAGACCCAGTACTTC
TRBV6-5	-	TRBJ1-5	-	CASSSGTGFNQPQHF	TGTGCCAGCAGTTCCGGTACTGGCTTCAATCAGCCCCAGCATTTT
TRBV5-4	-	TRBJ1-2	-	CASSLAANYGYTF	TGTGCCAGCAGCTTGGCAGCTAACTATGGCTACACCTTC
TRBV7-9	TRBD1	TRBJ1-1	-	CASSPGGPNTEAFF	TGTGCCAGCAGCCCAGGGGGGCCGAACACTGAAGCTTTCTTT
TRBV3-1/TRBV3-2	TRBD1	TRBJ2-5	-	CASSPTGRQETQYF	TGTGCCAGCAGCCCGACAGGGCGGCAAGAGACCCAGTACTTC
TRBV7-2	TRBD2	TRBJ2-3	-	CASSGSSGGAIDTQYF	TGTGCCAGCAGCGGAAGTAGCGGGGGGGCGATAGATACGCAGTATTTT
TRBV19	-	TRBJ1-2	-	CASSSARGYGYTF	TGTGCCAGTAGTAGTGCCAGGGGCTATGGCTACACCTTC
TRBV10-3	TRBD2	TRBJ2-3	-	CAISDIGAGETDTQYF	TGTGCCATCAGTGACATTGGGGCGGGGGAGACAGATACGCAGTATTTT
TRBV3-1/TRBV3-2	-	TRBJ1-3	-	CASSQQGRTGNTIYF	TGTGCCAGCAGCCAACAGGGACGGACTGGAAACACCATATATTTT
TRBV11-2	TRBD1	TRBJ1-1	-	CASSPTDRGRLNTEAFF	TGTGCCAGCAGCCCTACGGACAGGGGACGCCTGAACACTGAAGCTTTCTTT
TRBV5-4	-	TRBJ1-3	few	CASSLGSESGNTIYF	TGTGCCAGCAGCTTGGGGTCTGAGTCTGGAAACACCATATATTTT
TRBV4-1	-	TRBJ2-1	-	CASSQDGIRSDAPIF	TGCGCCAGCAGCCAAGATGGAATACGGTCTGACGCTCCGATCTTC
TRBV6-6	TRBD1	TRBJ1-2	once	CASVPDREYGYTF	TGTGCCAGCGTCCCGGACAGGGAATATGGCTACACCTTC
TRBV5-1	-	TRBJ2-7	-	CASRRGSGYEQYF	TGCGCCAGCAGACGGGGGTCCGGCTACGAGCAGTACTTC
TRBV10-3	-	TRBJ1-2	-	CAISVGVSYGYTF	TGTGCCATCAGTGTAGGAGTTAGCTATGGCTACACCTTC
TRBV3-1/TRBV3-2	TRBD2	TRBJ2-1	-	CASSPLAGGLGDEQFF	TGTGCCAGCAGCCCTTTAGCGGGGGGGCTGGGTGATGAGCAGTTCTTC
TRBV2	-	TRBJ2-3	few	CASSERDTQYF	TGTGCCAGCAGTGAGCGAGATACGCAGTATTTT
TRBV2	-	TRBJ1-5	-	CASSERTNSNQPQHF	TGTGCCAGCAGTGAAAGGACAAATAGCAATCAGCCCCAGCATTTT
TRBV29-1	TRBD1	TRBJ1-2	-	CSVRGGGQGLYGYTF	TGCAGCGTCAGAGGGGGAGGACAGGGGCTCTATGGCTACACCTTC
TRBV6-1	-	TRBJ2-3	many	CASSEGGYTDTQYF	TGTGCCAGCAGTGAAGGCGGCTACACAGATACGCAGTATTTT
TRBV6-5	-	TRBJ2-7	once	CAAGGRPSYEQYF	TGTGCCGCAGGAGGTAGACCGTCCTACGAGCAGTACTTC
TRBV7-9	-	TRBJ1-1	-	CASTLTMNTEAFF	TGTGCCAGCACCCTGACAATGAACACTGAAGCTTTCTTT
TRBV12-3/TRBV12-4	-	TRBJ2-5	once	CASSPPDRETQYF	TGTGCCAGCAGCCCTCCGGACAGAGAGACCCAGTACTTC
TRBV9	-	TRBJ1-6	once	CASSLVPENSPLHF	TGTGCCAGCAGCCTAGTACCGGAGAATTCACCCCTCCACTTT
TRBV7-9	TRBD1	TRBJ2-1	-	CASSASLRAGGANEQFF	TGTGCCAGCAGCGCGAGCCTCCGGGCAGGGGGAGCGAATGAGCAGTTCTTC
TRBV6-4	-	TRBJ1-1	-	CASSDVRGTAFF	TGTGCCAGCAGTGACGTCCGAGGCACAGCTTTCTTT
TRBV6-6	TRBD1	TRBJ1-6	few	CASSSDRVLPLHF	TGTGCCAGCAGTTCAGACAGGGTTTTACCCCTCCACTTT
TRBV5-8	-	TRBJ2-3	-	CASSAGQRGTDTQYF	TGTGCCAGCAGCGCGGGACAGCGGGGCACAGATACGCAGTATTTT
TRBV21-1	-	TRBJ2-7	-	CASTKGQTLTYEQYF	TGTGCCAGCACCAAGGGGCAGACCCTTACCTACGAGCAGTACTTC
TRBV5-1	TRBD1	TRBJ1-4	few	CASSALGGTVNEKLFF	TGCGCCAGCAGCGCCCTGGGGGGGACAGTAAATGAAAAACTGTTTTTT
TRBV25-1	TRBD1	TRBJ1-2	-	CASSNRQTGGWDGYTF	TGTGCCAGCAGTAACCGACAGACAGGGGGCTGGGATGGCTACACCTTC
TRBV2	TRBD1	TRBJ1-2	-	CASRSGGGYGYTF	TGTGCCAGCAGATCAGGGGGCGGCTATGGCTACACCTTC
TRBV19	TRBD2	TRBJ2-7	-	CASSTLAGGLYEQYF	TGTGCCAGTAGTACCTTAGCGGGAGGTTTGTACGAGCAGTACTTC
TRBV3-1/TRBV3-2	TRBD1	TRBJ2-2	-	CASSQSGGDTGELFF	TGTGCCAGCAGCCAATCAGGGGGTGACACCGGGGAGCTGTTTTTT
TRBV5-4	-	TRBJ1-4	-	CATKRGGNNEKLFF	TGTGCCACGAAACGTGGGGGGAACAATGAAAAACTGTTTTTT
TRBV20-1	TRBD2	TRBJ2-3	-	CSASASGGTDTQYF	TGCAGTGCTAGTGCTAGCGGTGGCACAGATACGCAGTATTTT
TRBV3-1/TRBV3-2	-	TRBJ1-2	-	CASSPGRSEGYTF	TGTGCCAGCAGCCCCGGACGGAGTGAGGGCTACACCTTC
TRBV7-9	-	TRBJ2-7	-	CASSLRSSGTQINEQYF	TGTGCCAGCAGCTTAAGAAGTTCCGGGACACAAATCAACGAGCAGTACTTC
TRBV1	-	TRBJ2-2	-	CTSSSGGLAGGPNTGELFF	TGCACCAGCAGCTCTGGCGGCCTAGCGGGGGGCCCGAACACCGGGGAGCTGTTTTTT
TRBV3-1/TRBV3-2	-	TRBJ2-6	-	CASSQGTGLAGANVLTF	TGTGCCAGCAGCCAGGGCACAGGGCTGGCTGGGGCCAACGTCCTGACTTTC
TRBV12-5	-	TRBJ1-1	-	CASGLVRGSLNTEAFF	TGTGCTAGTGGTTTGGTACGCGGCAGCTTGAACACTGAAGCTTTCTTT
TRBV6-5	TRBD1	TRBJ2-7	-	CASSRQGYYEQYF	TGTGCCAGCAGCAGACAGGGCTACTACGAGCAGTACTTC
TRBV5-6	-	TRBJ1-2	-	CASSLSYGGYTF	TGTGCCAGCAGCTTGAGTTATGGGGGCTACACCTTC
TRBV2	-	TRBJ2-5	few	CAGKQGLEGETQYF	TGTGCCGGGAAGCAGGGCTTGGAGGGAGAGACCCAGTACTTC
TRBV10-3	-	TRBJ1-2	-	CAISASGEGYTF	TGTGCCATCAGTGCATCAGGGGAAGGCTACACCTTC
TRBV5-4	-	TRBJ2-3	-	CASVDVTDTQYF	TGTGCCAGCGTAGACGTCACAGATACGCAGTATTTT
TRBV4-1	-	TRBJ2-1	-	CASSQMARTDNEQFF	TGCGCCAGCAGCCAAATGGCCCGGACAGACAATGAGCAGTTCTTC
TRBV6-5	TRBD1	TRBJ1-1	-	CASSYSIGTGGTEAFF	TGTGCCAGCAGTTACTCAATCGGGACAGGGGGAACTGAAGCTTTCTTT
TRBV3-1/TRBV3-2	-	TRBJ1-1	-	CASSQGIHSGTEAFF	TGTGCCAGCAGCCAAGGTATCCACAGCGGCACTGAAGCTTTCTTT
TRBV3-1/TRBV3-2	TRBD1	TRBJ2-7	-	CASSLAGTGTYEQYF	TGTGCCAGCAGCCTGGCCGGGACAGGGACTTACGAGCAGTACTTC
TRBV27	-	TRBJ2-1	-	CASSLWMERLSSYNEQFF	TGTGCCAGCAGTTTATGGATGGAGCGCCTGAGCTCCTACAATGAGCAGTTCTTC
TRBV3-1/TRBV3-2	-	TRBJ1-1	few	CASSQGGTEAFF	TGTGCCAGCAGCCAAGGTGGTACTGAAGCTTTCTTT